These T cell receptor beta chains were read from a single sample in a study of T cells after yellow fever vaccination. MiXCR, run by TCRdb on the 5' RACE reads, gives a single entry per CDR3 protein. The table records around 300,000 distinct CDR3 sequences, approximately 4.3% of them present only once. The sequences come from PBMCs, collected 15 days after the yellow fever booster vaccination. The source of these receptors is a young man who received the YFV17D yellow fever vaccine. Both conserved end residues are trimmed from each CDR3. Fields, in order: V gene, CDR3 protein.

TRBV5-1 | ATSAGAAGDTQY
TRBV4-1 | ASSPLADQETQY
TRBV18 | ASSPGRGGNEKLF
TRBV7-2 | ASSLVLGQGAMGDQETQY
TRBV7-2 | ASSLRQHYGYT
TRBV7-8 | ASSDGLAGSSTDTQY
TRBV12-5 | ASGFTAGNGAYNEQF
TRBV5-4 | ASTSAPGALGNTGELF
TRBV24-1 | ATSDLGSFGYT
TRBV7-2 | ASSLAGLAGVKETQY
TRBV6-1 | ASRTGHTEAF
TRBV7-9 | ASSSRDREGVYGYT
TRBV6-2/TRBV6-3 | ASRTDTWAYNEQF
TRBV12-3/TRBV12-4 | ASSQDRAHTIY
TRBV7-2 | ASSLVYTSSTDTQY